One sample yielded the 23 T cell receptor beta chains listed below, sequenced in a study of T cell responses to AZD1222 COVID-19 vaccine. Clones were read by immunoSEQ multiplex PCR, and TCRdb kept only the in-frame ones, dropping some. This table holds about 260,000 clones, approximately 93% found once. Sample: peripheral blood, taken on day 0 of AZD1222 vaccination. These receptors were collected from an adult in good health.

V usage is TRBV11-2 and J usage is TRBJ1-2, with D perhaps TRBD1 (5 bases). The CDR3 length is 16 residues. V lost 4 bases to trimming and J lost 2 bases, with 17 bases between them. Germline CDR1 is SGHAT and CDR2 is FQNNGV. CDR3 DNA: TGTGCCAGCAGCTCCCCGGGGAGGGGCCCGAACTATGGCTACACCTTC. Amino acids: CASSSPGRGPNYGYTF.

The chain employs TRBV9 and TRBJ2-1, with a weak D call TRBD2 (6 bases). V dropped 7 bases and J dropped 4 bases, with 21 bases sitting between them. Germline-derived CDR1 and CDR2 are SGDLS and YYNGEE. This CDR3 comprises 16 residues. DNA of the CDR3: TGTGCCAGCGGGGGGATAGAACCCCTTCGTTACAATGAGCAGTTCTTC. The encoded protein is CASGGIEPLRYNEQFF.

This clone was counted a single time. The rearrangement joins TRBV28 to TRBJ2-7; TRBD1 aligns across 8 bases. With V trimmed by 4 bases and J by 0 bases, 5 bases remained unmatched. Germline V lookup: CDR1 MDHEN, CDR2 SYDVKM. This CDR3 is 15 amino acids long. The DNA of the CDR3 is TGTGCCAGCAGTTCCTACAGGGGGAGCTCCTACGAGCAGTACTTC. Translation gives CASSSYRGSSYEQYF. The complete variable domain, with remaining parts taken from reference TRBV28 and TRBJ2-7, reads DVKVTQSSRYLVKRTGEKVFLECVQDMDHENMFWYRQDPGLGLRLIYFSYDVKMKEKGDIPEGYSVSREKKERFSLILESASTNQTSMYLCASSSYRGSSYEQYFGPGTRLTVT.

The chain combines TRBV5-3 with TRBJ1-5, with TRBD1 identical over 7 bases. TRBV5-3 counts as an open reading frame of uncertain function. The CDR3 has 18 amino acids. J gave up 8 bases and V 4 bases, and 21 bases lay outside the gene matches. CDR3 coding DNA: TGTGCCAGAAGCGGCGGGGATTCTCGGACAGGCGTCCTAGAGCCCCAGCATTTT. Its translation: CARSGGDSRTGVLEPQHF.

This chain uses TRBV6-5 with TRBJ2-2, with a weak D call TRBD1 (6 bases). The CDR3 spans 14 residues. The V end lost 2 bases, the J end lost 7 bases, and 11 bases lay between the germline ends. Germline CDR1 reads MNHEY; CDR2 reads SVGAGI. The CDR3 here is CASSYTGSGGELFF. CDR3 nucleotide sequence: TGTGCCAGCAGTTACACAGGGTCCGGCGGGGAGCTGTTTTTT.

J is TRBJ2-7 and V is TRBV28, with 8 bases fitting TRBD1. The ends lost 3 bases at V and 4 bases at J; junction bases unmatched: 11. The CDR3 is 16 residues long. Germline CDR1 MDHEN, CDR2 SYDVKM. CDR3 residues: CASSFSPGQGAYEQYF. The DNA of the CDR3 is TGTGCCAGCAGTTTCTCCCCAGGACAGGGAGCTTACGAGCAGTACTTC.

The chain carries TRBV7-6 and TRBJ2-1; D unclear. CDR3 length equals 15 residues. CDR1 SGHVS and CDR2 FNYEAQ come from the germline V gene. The V gene lost 2 bases and the J gene lost 1 base, with 9 bases spanning the gap. CDR3 loop: CASSLRPNSYNEQFF. As DNA, the CDR3 is TGTGCCAGCAGCTTAAGACCTAATTCCTACAATGAGCAGTTCTTC.

V is TRBV6-5 and J is TRBJ2-5; a weak D match, TRBD2 (5 bases). The germline gives CDR1 MNHEY, CDR2 SVGAGI. The CDR3 sequence is 12 residues long. The V and J ends lost 4 bases and 5 bases respectively, with 8 bases between them. CDR3 DNA: TGTGCCAGCAGTTGGCCGGGGGAGACCCAGTACTTC. Translating gives CASSWPGETQYF.

In its sample, this clone was seen once. The chain is built from TRBV25-1 and TRBJ1-2; D gene unclear. V was cut by 0 bases and J by 1 base, with 3 bases left in between. The germline CDR1 and CDR2 sequences are MGHDK and SYGVNS. The CDR3 contains 13 residues. CDR3 DNA: TGTGCCAGCAGTGAATACAATAACTATGGCTACACCTTC. It specifies CASSEYNNYGYTF.

V gene TRBV3-1 (or the pseudogene TRBV3-2) combines with J gene TRBJ1-1, with D hard to call. Trimming cost V 4 bases and J 0 bases, with 9 bases left between them. The CDR3 is 14 residues long. Germline values: CDR1 LGHDT, CDR2 YNNKEL (reference sequence). This CDR3 reads CASSRLRMNTEAFF. CDR3 sequence (DNA): TGTGCCAGCAGCCGACTACGAATGAACACTGAAGCTTTCTTT.

The rearrangement links TRBV19 to TRBJ2-3, with 14 bases fitting TRBD2. Germline V lookup: CDR1 LNHDA, CDR2 SQIVND (reference sequence). The CDR3 has 16 residues. Trimming took 6 bases from V and 3 from J; bases not matched to a gene: 5. CDR3 bases: TGTGCCAGTAGGGGACTAGCGGGAGCCGGGACAGATACGCAGTATTTT. As protein: CASRGLAGAGTDTQYF.

The chain links TRBV2 to TRBJ2-7; TRBD2 is a possible D gene (5 bases). This CDR3 spans 16 amino acids. Deletions cut 4 bases from V and 6 bases from J, with 22 bases between. Germline loops: CDR1 SNHLY, CDR2 FYNNEI. As DNA, the CDR3 is TGTGCCAGCAGTGTCTTGTTGTCCGGACTCCTAGTCGAGCAGTACTTC. Protein: CASSVLLSGLLVEQYF.

The rearrangement links TRBV28 to TRBJ1-3; D perhaps matches TRBD1 (5 bases). Germline assignment: CDR1 MDHEN and CDR2 SYDVKM. There are 14 residues in the CDR3. Trimming left V 7 bases short and J 0 bases short, with 10 bases between. The CDR3 region is CASTGVNSGNTIYF. In nucleotides, the CDR3 is TGTGCCAGCACGGGGGTTAACTCTGGAAACACCATATATTTT.

CDR3 amino acids: CASSLGQYGNSPLHF. As DNA, the CDR3 is TGTGCCAGCAGCTTAGGACAGTATGGGAATTCACCCCTCCACTTT. This chain uses TRBV5-4 with TRBJ1-6; D perhaps matches TRBD1 (6 bases). CDR3 length: 15 amino acids. The V end was cut by 2 bases, the J end by 7 bases, with 13 bases between. Germline V gene lookup returns CDR1 SGHNT and CDR2 YYREEE (reference sequence).

The chain has TRBV28 and TRBJ2-6; D is undetermined. This CDR3 has 15 amino acids. The germline gives CDR1 MDHEN, CDR2 SYDVKM. Trimming stripped 7 bases from V and 0 bases from J, with 10 bases between. CDR3 DNA: TGTGCCAGCACCTCTTGGGCCTCTGGGGCCAACGTCCTGACTTTC. Protein sequence: CASTSWASGANVLTF.

This chain uses TRBV3-1 (or the pseudogene TRBV3-2) with TRBJ2-7; D unresolved. This CDR3 contains 11 residues. From germline, CDR1 is LGHDT and CDR2 YNNKEL (reference sequence). The ends were cut back, 4 bases at V and 5 bases at J, with 6 bases in the middle. CDR3 sequence (DNA): TGTGCCAGCAGCCTACTGCACGAGCAGTACTTC. Translating it yields CASSLLHEQYF.

The rearrangement uses TRBV27 and TRBJ2-2, with D perhaps being TRBD1 or TRBD2 (6 bases each). The CDR3 covers 15 residues. The V gene lost 2 bases and the J gene lost 4 bases, with 11 bases spanning the gap. CDR1 and CDR2 from the germline V gene are MNHEY and SMNVEV (reference sequence). CDR3 residues: CASSLRGAGTGELFF. The CDR3 DNA follows: TGTGCCAGCAGTTTAAGGGGGGCAGGCACCGGGGAGCTGTTTTTT.

The DNA of the CDR3 is TGTGCCAGCGGGACACTGTACAATGAGCAGTTCTTC. This encodes CASGTLYNEQFF. The rearrangement joins TRBV3-1 (or the pseudogene TRBV3-2) to TRBJ2-1, with a possible D match to TRBD1 (6 bases). The V end lost 8 bases, the J end lost 4 bases, and 9 bases lay between the germline ends. This CDR3 contains 12 residues. Germline CDR1 LGHDT, CDR2 YNNKEL (reference sequence).

The CDR3 coding sequence is TGTGCCATCAGTGAGTCACAGGCAAACACTGAAGCTTTCTTT. Translating it yields CAISESQANTEAFF. This chain links TRBV10-3 with TRBJ1-1, with a possible D match to TRBD1 (5 bases). Looked up from germline, CDR1 is ENHRY and CDR2 is SYGVKD. This CDR3 region has 14 residues. The V and J ends lost 0 bases and 2 bases respectively, with 7 bases between them.

The chain recombines TRBV7-6 with TRBJ2-3; D is ambiguous. CDR1 is SGHVS, CDR2 FNYEAQ, per germline. The germline V and J ends were trimmed by 4 bases and 2 bases, with 10 bases remaining between them. CDR3 length: 14 amino acids. Here the CDR3 reads CASSSRGNTDTQYF. In DNA form, the CDR3 reads TGTGCCAGCAGCTCAAGAGGCAACACAGATACGCAGTATTTT.

A single count supports this clone. The chain links TRBV2 to TRBJ1-5; no clear D gene. The V end lost 2 bases, the J end lost 1 base, and 15 bases lay between the germline ends. CDR1 and CDR2 (germline): SNHLY, FYNNEI. The CDR3 loop spans 17 amino acids. CDR3 protein: CASSEQVGWGSNQPQHF. CDR3 in DNA: TGTGCCAGCAGTGAACAAGTAGGCTGGGGAAGCAATCAGCCCCAGCATTTT. Full variable domain (outside the CDR3, taken from reference TRBV2 and TRBJ1-5): EPEVTQTPSHQVTQMGQEVILRCVPISNHLYFYWYRQILGQKVEFLVSFYNNEISEKSEIFDDQFSVERPDGSNFTLKIRSTKLEDSAMYFCASSEQVGWGSNQPQHFGDGTRLSIL.

The rearrangement joins TRBV4-3 to TRBJ2-7; 8 nucleotides match TRBD2. This CDR3 spans 16 amino acids. Looked up from germline, CDR1 is LGHNA and CDR2 is YSLEER. Losses at the gene ends were 1 base for V and 4 bases for J; bases not matched to a gene: 9. The CDR3 nucleotides are TGCGCCAGCAGCCAAGGACCCGGGACTAGTGAGTACGAGCAGTACTTC. Residues: CASSQGPGTSEYEQYF.

V is TRBV25-1 and J is TRBJ1-2, with D tentatively TRBD1 (6 bases). Trimming took 2 bases from V and 8 from J, leaving 15 bases between them. CDR1 and CDR2 from the germline V gene are MGHDK and SYGVNS. CDR3 length equals 14 residues. In DNA, the CDR3 is TGTGCCAGCAGTGAACAGGGGTACAGTCCAGGCTACACCTTC. It encodes CASSEQGYSPGYTF.